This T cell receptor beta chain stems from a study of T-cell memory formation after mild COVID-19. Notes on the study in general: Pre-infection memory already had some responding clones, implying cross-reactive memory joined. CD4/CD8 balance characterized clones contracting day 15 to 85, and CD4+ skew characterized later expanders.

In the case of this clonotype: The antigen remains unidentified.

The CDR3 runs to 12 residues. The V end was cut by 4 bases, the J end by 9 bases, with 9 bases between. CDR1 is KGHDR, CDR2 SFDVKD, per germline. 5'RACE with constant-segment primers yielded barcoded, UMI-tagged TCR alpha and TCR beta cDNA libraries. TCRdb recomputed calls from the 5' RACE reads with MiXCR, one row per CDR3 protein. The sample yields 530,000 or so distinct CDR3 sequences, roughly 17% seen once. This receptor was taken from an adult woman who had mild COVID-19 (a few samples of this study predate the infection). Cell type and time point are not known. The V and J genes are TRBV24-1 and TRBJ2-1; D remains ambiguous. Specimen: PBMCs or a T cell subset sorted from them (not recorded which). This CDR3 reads CATSETVTEQFF. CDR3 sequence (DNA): TGTGCCACCAGTGAGACCGTAACTGAGCAGTTCTTC.